This T cell receptor beta chain stems from a study of low-dose radiotherapy and immunotherapy resistance in tumors. Study-level information: For Cohort 1, fractions of 0.5 Gy were given every 2 weeks, reaching 6.5 Gy overall. Every two weeks, cyclophosphamide 200 mg/m2 was infused one day before radiation plus immunotherapy.

Regarding time point: after trial treatment. The treatment denotes: LDRT plus nivolumab, ipilimumab, low-dose cyclophosphamide and aspirin (RACIN trial). Advanced solid tumors lacking tumor-infiltrating lymphocytes were present in eligible patients. Alpha- and beta-chain coverage of first-strand cDNA came from TRAV- and TRBV-specific primers. It was with a constant-region primer and a V-primer adapter that TCRs were amplified over around 19 PCR cycles. Using its own MiXCR run on the reads, TCRdb lists one record per CDR3 protein. The sample yields under 35,000 distinct CDR3 sequences, around 54% seen once. Germline lookup yields CDR1 SGHTA and CDR2 FQGNSA. The V end was cut by 1 base, the J end by 0 bases, with 4 bases between. The CDR3 runs 14 residues. The table lists this clonotype with many counts.

The TCR was taken from a male donor with gallbladder cancer. The chain recombines TRBV7-2 with TRBJ1-3; no clear D. Sequencing was performed on PBMCs, taken after low-dose radiotherapy plus immunotherapy. The CDR3 DNA sequence: TGTGCCAGCAGCTTAGTTGGCTCTGGAAACACCATATATTTT. Protein sequence: CASSLVGSGNTIYF. The full variable domain, rest sourced from reference TRBV7-2 and TRBJ1-3, is GAGVSQSPSNKVTEKGKDVELRCDPISGHTALYWYRQSLGQGLEFLIYFQGNSAPDKSGLPSDRFSAERTGGSVSTLTIQRTQQEDSAVYLCASSLVGSGNTIYFGEGSWLTVV.